This T cell receptor beta chain was captured by sequencing in a study of T-cell memory formation after mild COVID-19. Study conclusions and caveats: Day 15 to 85 contracting clones showed balanced CD4/CD8; later expanders leaned CD4+.

This clonotype turned up a few times. The antigen is not known. Per germline, CDR1 MNHEY and CDR2 SVGEGT. Trimming removed 5 bases from V and 1 base from J; junction bases left unmatched: 7. The CDR3 runs to 15 residues. TCRdb re-called the 5' RACE reads with MiXCR, one entry per CDR3 protein. The sample lists approximately 150,000 distinct CDR3 sequences, about 14% seen once, with less than 15% in the top ten. The TCR originated in an adult woman who had mild COVID-19 (a few samples of this study predate the infection). Cell type and time point are not known. The chain recombines TRBV6-2 or TRBV6-3 with TRBJ2-7; 8 bases fit TRBD1. The specimen sequenced was PBMCs or a T cell subset sorted from them (not recorded which). CDR3 protein: CASSPATGESYEQYF. The CDR3 region has the DNA TGTGCCAGCAGTCCTGCGACAGGGGAGTCCTACGAGCAGTACTTC.